This T cell receptor (beta chain) was captured by sequencing in a study of CD8+ T cells in alopecia areata. Study-wide background: Administration of oral tofacitinib to treated patients was at 5 to 10 mg twice daily. Broader study findings: Normal skin contains resident alphabeta T cells, and these are also sequenced in scalp samples. Researchers reported that TCR sharing among patients proved less clear than in mice, possibly HLA-linked. In lesional scalp, particularly from alopecia totalis/universalis, clonality was higher than in normal scalp.

RNA extraction was followed by reverse transcription into cDNA, which acted as the sequencing template. Libraries were prepared by immunoSEQ multiplex PCR; TCRdb keeps only in-frame clonotypes and omits some of them. The sample holds more than 95,000 clones, 35% to 40% seen once. Germline V gene lookup returns CDR1 SQVTM and CDR2 ANQGSEA. The CDR3 loop spans 14 amino acids. Deletions cut 6 bases from V and 5 bases from J, with 20 bases between. As regards this clone: Its specificity is unknown.

The TCR comes from a human donor with alopecia areata. The sample comprised CD4+ T cells sorted from blood. The chain uses TRBV29-1 and TRBJ2-7; D is possibly TRBD1 or TRBD2 (7 bases each). The CDR3 region has the DNA TGCAGCGTAGACGTGGGCAGGGGGGGCGACGAGCAGTACTTC. This gives the protein CSVDVGRGGDEQYF.